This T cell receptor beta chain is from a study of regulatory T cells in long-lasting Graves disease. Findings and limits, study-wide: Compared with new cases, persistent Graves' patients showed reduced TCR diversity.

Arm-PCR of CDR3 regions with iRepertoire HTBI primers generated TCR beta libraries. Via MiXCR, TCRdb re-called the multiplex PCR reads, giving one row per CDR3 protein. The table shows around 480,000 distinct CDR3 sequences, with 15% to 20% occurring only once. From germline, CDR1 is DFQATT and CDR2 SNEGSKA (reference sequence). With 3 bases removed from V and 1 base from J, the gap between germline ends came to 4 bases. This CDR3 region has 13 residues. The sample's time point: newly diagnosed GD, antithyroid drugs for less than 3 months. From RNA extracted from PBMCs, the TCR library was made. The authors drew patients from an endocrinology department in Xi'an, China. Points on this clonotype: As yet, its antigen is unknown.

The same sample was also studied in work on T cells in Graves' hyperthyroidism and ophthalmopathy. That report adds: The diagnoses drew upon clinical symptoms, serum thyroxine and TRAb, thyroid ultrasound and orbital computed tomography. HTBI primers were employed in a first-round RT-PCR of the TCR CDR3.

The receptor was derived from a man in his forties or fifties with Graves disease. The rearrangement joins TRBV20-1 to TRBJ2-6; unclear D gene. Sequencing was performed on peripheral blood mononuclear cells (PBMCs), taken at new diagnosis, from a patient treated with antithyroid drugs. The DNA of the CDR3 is TGCAGTGCTAGTGGGTCTGGGGCCAACGTCCTGACTTTC. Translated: CSASGSGANVLTF.